These 4 T cell receptor beta chains share one sample of origin, sequenced in a study of shared clonotypes between healthy human individuals. Sequencing was performed with immunoSEQ multiplex PCR; in TCRdb, only in-frame clones are kept and a portion is missing. The data show about 2.5 million clones, roughly 92% seen once. The sequenced material came from naive CD4+ T cells from PBMCs. Subset described: CD45RA+ positively selected. These receptors came from a man between 18 and 35 years old in good health. Some clones in this sample may be carry-over from other donors' samples.

The table lists this clone with a few counts. Other DNA variants within this sample encode the same CDR3. This chain uses TRBV9 with TRBJ2-5; D unresolved. V was cut by 0 bases and J by 1 base, with 4 bases left in between. Germline assignment: CDR1 SGDLS and CDR2 YYNGEE. This CDR3 region has 13 residues. The CDR3 DNA reads as TGTGCCAGCAGCGTAGGGCCCCAAGAGACCCAGTACTTC. Protein product: CASSVGPQETQYF.

DNA of the CDR3: TGTGCCAGCAGTCTTACTATCGCTAGCTATGGCTACACCTTC. Translating gives CASSLTIASYGYTF. The V gene is TRBV5-4, the J gene TRBJ1-2; no firm D call. CDR3 length equals 14 residues. Trimming took 5 bases from V and 4 from J, leaving 15 bases between them. The germline V gene encodes CDR1 SGHNT and CDR2 YYREEE (reference sequence).

This chain links TRBV11-2 with TRBJ2-7; a possible D gene is TRBD1 (5 bases). The CDR3 runs to 15 residues. The V end was cut by 4 bases, the J end by 0 bases, with 13 bases between. Germline lookup yields CDR1 SGHAT and CDR2 FQNNGV. The CDR3 DNA reads as TGTGCCAGCAGCTATGGGGCTAGAAACTCCTACGAGCAGTACTTC. Its translation is CASSYGARNSYEQYF. Full variable domain (rest looked up from reference TRBV11-2 and TRBJ2-7): EAGVAQSPRYKIIEKRQSVAFWCNPISGHATLYWYQQILGQGPKLLIQFQNNGVVDDSQLPKDRFSAERLKGVDSTLKIQPAKLEDSAVYLCASSYGARNSYEQYFGPGTRLTVT.

In this sample, this clone turned up once. The rearrangement links TRBV7-8 to TRBJ1-1; D is perhaps TRBD1 (5 bases). V was pared by 4 bases and J by 0 bases, with 12 bases between. CDR1 and CDR2 from the germline V gene are SGHVS and FQNEAQ. The CDR3 is 15 amino acids. For the CDR3, the DNA is TGTGCCAGCAGCTGGGGGGGAGTCATGAACACTGAAGCTTTCTTT. Protein: CASSWGGVMNTEAFF.